This T cell receptor beta chain was sequenced in a study of control samples from healthy donors and cancer patients. This CDR3 is built from 12 residues. CDR1 is SGHVS, CDR2 FQNEAQ, per germline. Unmatched junction bases numbered 9, after V lost 5 bases and J lost 12 bases. Assay used: immunoSEQ multiplex PCR; TCRdb lists only in-frame clones, some missing. The sample lists 130,000 to 150,000 clones, under 90% occurring once. The sequence came from a man aged 30-40 years in good health. Specimen: blood. The V gene is TRBV7-8, the J gene TRBJ1-2; 7 nucleotides align to TRBD1. As DNA, the CDR3 is TGTGCCAGCAGCCCTAAGGAGGGGGCCCACACCTTC. The encoded protein is CASSPKEGAHTF.